The next 27 T cell receptor beta chains were all read from a single sample in a study of metastatic and nonmetastatic thyroid tumors (dated by TCRdb to 2018 to 2020). The library was built by means of PCR. Sequencing was performed on an Illumina HiSeq 4000. TCRdb reran the public reads through fastp at Q25 and MiXCR, keeping productive beta chains. This sample has over 15,000 clones in its table, and about 31% of those were observed once. Approximately 12% of the sample comes from the top ten. No treatment had been received by any patient before thyroid surgery. Input material: tumor tissue. The receptors here all came from a male donor with papillary thyroid cancer or a benign thyroid nodule (not recorded which). Some clones in this sample may be carry-over from other donors' samples.

This chain joins TRBV9 and TRBJ2-7; D call uncertain. The germline V gene encodes CDR1 SGDLS and CDR2 YYNGEE. V was shortened by 3 bases and J by 6 bases, with 16 bases between the two germline ends. The CDR3 totals 14 residues. The CDR3 nucleotides read TGTGCCAGCAGCGCAGGCGACCTCGGTGGCGAGCAGTACTTC. Its protein is CASSAGDLGGEQYF. The complete variable domain, with remaining parts taken from reference TRBV9 and TRBJ2-7, reads DSGVTQTPKHLITATGQRVTLRCSPRSGDLSVYWYQQSLDQGLQFLIQYYNGEERAKGNILERFSAQQFPDLHSELNLSSLELGDSALYFCASSAGDLGGEQYFGPGTRLTVT.

This clone was recorded only once. This rearrangement joins TRBV20-1 to TRBJ2-1; TRBD1 is a possible D gene (6 bases). Trimming removed 3 bases at V and 7 bases at J, with 16 bases between. Germline V CDR1 and CDR2: DFQATT, SNEGSKA (reference sequence). The CDR3 is 14 amino acids. CDR3 region: CSARRPERGNEQFF. CDR3 bases: TGCAGTGCTAGGAGACCGGAGAGGGGGAATGAGCAGTTCTTC.

The rearrangement uses TRBV11-1 and TRBJ2-3; no definite D call. CDR3 length: 17 residues. CDR1 SGHAT and CDR2 FQDESV come from the germline V gene (reference sequence). V dropped 5 bases and J dropped 0 bases, with 18 bases sitting between them. CDR3 coding DNA: TGTGCCAGCAGCCCTACAGCAGGACGTCTGAGCACAGATACGCAGTATTTT. It is translated as CASSPTAGRLSTDTQYF.

This clone is labeled as medium-sized (0.01 to 0.1%). V is TRBV6-1 and J is TRBJ2-1, with D maybe TRBD1 (5 bases). Trimming took off 6 bases at V and 4 bases at J, with 16 bases between the two ends. The germline V gene has CDR1 MNHNS and CDR2 SASEGT. The CDR3 sequence is 15 residues long. CDR3 region: CASSPWQGGYNEQFF. As DNA, the CDR3 is TGTGCCAGCAGCCCCTGGCAGGGTGGGTACAATGAGCAGTTCTTC.

In this sample, this clone is medium-sized (0.01 to 0.1%). The gene calls are TRBV6-2 or TRBV6-3 and TRBJ1-1; the D gene is possibly TRBD1 (5 bases). V lost 6 bases to trimming and J lost 5 bases, with 13 bases between them. This CDR3 contains 13 residues. Germline CDR1 and CDR2: MNHEY and SVGEGT. This CDR3 reads CASSGGGVTEAFF. In nucleotides, the CDR3 is TGTGCCAGCAGCGGGGGGGGGGTGACTGAAGCTTTCTTT.

J is TRBJ2-1 and V is TRBV7-9; unclear D gene. The CDR3 has 13 amino acids. Trimming pared 1 base from V and 6 bases from J, leaving 7 bases between. CDR1 SEHNR and CDR2 FQNEAQ come from the germline V gene (reference sequence). CDR3 amino acids: CASSLGLRNEQFF. The CDR3 region has the DNA TGTGCCAGCAGCTTAGGCCTTCGCAATGAGCAGTTCTTC.

This chain connects TRBV7-9 to TRBJ2-2; possibly TRBD1 for D (6 bases). CDR3 size: 15 residues. V lost 4 bases and J lost 2, with 11 bases in between. From germline, CDR1 is SEHNR and CDR2 FQNEAQ (reference sequence). CDR3 protein: CASSSKQGNTGELFF. CDR3 in DNA: TGTGCCAGCAGCTCAAAACAGGGCAACACCGGGGAGCTGTTTTTT.

This clone has a count of ten or more. V is TRBV7-2 and J is TRBJ2-7, with D possibly TRBD2 on 6 matching bases. CDR1 and CDR2 (germline): SGHTA, FQGNSA. The length of the CDR3 is 13 residues. Trimming removed 4 bases at V and 4 bases at J, with 11 bases between. The CDR3 loop reads CASSWVGRYEQYF. CDR3 in DNA: TGTGCCAGCAGCTGGGTCGGGAGATACGAGCAGTACTTC.

This clone showed up many times. V is TRBV9 and J is TRBJ2-3; D gene unclear. The germline CDR1 and CDR2 sequences are SGDLS and YYNGEE. CDR3 length: 13 residues. Trimming removed 0 bases at V and 6 bases at J, with 8 bases between. The CDR3 here is CASSVEGIDTQYF. The CDR3, as DNA: TGTGCCAGCAGCGTAGAAGGGATCGATACGCAGTATTTT.

J is TRBJ2-1 and V is TRBV28, with TRBD2 matching over 7 bases. The CDR3 is made up of 17 amino acids. Looked up from germline, CDR1 is MDHEN and CDR2 is SYDVKM. The junction had 11 bases not matched to a gene; V was cut back by 5 bases and J by 1 base. In nucleotides, the CDR3 is TGTGCCAGCAGTGCCTCCCGATGCGGGAGATCCTACAATGAGCAGTTCTTC. Translation: CASSASRCGRSYNEQFF.

This clone qualifies as medium-sized. The chain joins TRBV6-1 to TRBJ2-5; 10 bases map to TRBD1. CDR1 and CDR2 from the germline V gene are MNHNS and SASEGT. V lost 4 bases, J lost 5 bases, and 7 bases stayed unmatched. CDR3 size: 15 residues. The CDR3 DNA follows: TGTGCCAGCAGTGTCGGACAGGGGGACTACGAGACCCAGTACTTC. Residues: CASSVGQGDYETQYF.

This clone was detected once. The chain is built from TRBV20-1 and TRBJ2-7; 10 bases line up with TRBD2. Germline CDR1 is DFQATT and CDR2 is SNEGSKA (reference sequence). This CDR3 contains 14 residues. V trimming: 6 bases; J trimming: 6 bases; junction bases outside the gene matches: 11. The CDR3 here is CSASSGRGGLEQYF. CDR3 DNA sequence: TGCAGTGCCTCTAGCGGGAGAGGGGGACTCGAGCAGTACTTC.

This clone came up a few times. The genes are TRBV24-1 and TRBJ1-6; no clear D gene. This CDR3 spans 14 amino acids. Germline-derived CDR1 and CDR2 are KGHDR and SFDVKD. Between the trimmed V and J ends, which lost 7 bases and 0 bases, there was a span of 6 bases. The CDR3 DNA reads TGTGCCACCAGGCAGAGCTCCTATAATTCACCCCTCCACTTT. Amino acid sequence: CATRQSSYNSPLHF.

This clone appeared a few times. The V and J genes are TRBV19 and TRBJ2-2; D gene ambiguous. Germline V gene data show CDR1 as LNHDA and CDR2 as SQIVND (reference sequence). This CDR3 has 11 amino acids. V gave up 8 bases and J gave up 7 bases, with 8 bases separating them. The CDR3 coding sequence is TGTGCCAGTCTGTATGGCGGGGAGCTGTTTTTT. Its protein product is CASLYGGELFF.

This chain connects TRBV28 to TRBJ2-2; TRBD1 aligns across 8 bases. The CDR3 totals 14 residues. With 7 bases clipped from V and 7 bases from J, the junction kept 8 bases outside the gene matches. From germline, CDR1 is MDHEN and CDR2 SYDVKM. The CDR3 region has the DNA TGTGCCAGCACCCCCCCGACAGGGGACGGGGAGCTGTTTTTT. Protein: CASTPPTGDGELFF.

This clone was recorded many times. V and J are TRBV18 and TRBJ1-5; D gene unclear. Germline CDR1 is KGHSH and CDR2 is LQKENI. This CDR3 has 14 residues. Trimming shortened V by 4 bases and J by 4 bases, and 11 bases separated the two germline ends. This CDR3 is CASSRGGKNQPQHF. As DNA, the CDR3 is TGTGCCAGCTCACGCGGAGGGAAAAATCAGCCCCAGCATTTT.

The chain uses TRBV12-3 or TRBV12-4 and TRBJ2-1; D is perhaps TRBD2 (6 bases). There are 13 residues in the CDR3. The ends were cut back, 8 bases at V and 0 bases at J, with 8 bases in the middle. CDR3 in DNA: TGTGCCAGCGCGGGGCTCTCCTACAATGAGCAGTTCTTC. This translates into CASAGLSYNEQFF.

In its sample, this clone was seen many times. This chain connects TRBV11-1 to TRBJ2-5; no reliable D call. The CDR3 contains 12 residues. In germline, CDR1 is SGHAT, CDR2 FQDESV (reference sequence). Trimming took 2 bases from V and 5 from J, leaving 6 bases between them. The CDR3 region is CASSLRKETQYF. CDR3 sequence (DNA): TGTGCCAGCAGCTTACGAAAGGAGACCCAGTACTTC.

The V call is TRBV7-2, the J call TRBJ2-3; D is unclear. CDR3 length: 12 residues. From germline, CDR1 is SGHTA and CDR2 FQGNSA. V lost 5 bases to trimming and J lost 0 bases, with 3 bases between them. CDR3 sequence (DNA): TGTGCCAGCAGCATCAGCACAGATACGCAGTATTTT. Residues: CASSISTDTQYF.

This clone was counted at least ten times. The rearrangement links TRBV2 to TRBJ1-1; D not resolved. The germline gives CDR1 SNHLY, CDR2 FYNNEI. CDR3 length: 12 amino acids. V lost 0 bases and J lost 8, with 7 bases in between. CDR3: CASSEARGEAFF. CDR3 bases: TGTGCCAGCAGTGAAGCTCGAGGGGAAGCTTTCTTT.

This clone was picked up many times. CDR3 nucleotide sequence: TGTGCCAGCTCCCCGGGGACTAGTTATGAGCAGTTCTTC. It specifies CASSPGTSYEQFF. This chain connects TRBV18 to TRBJ2-1, with 8 bases identical to TRBD2. CDR3 size: 13 residues. Per germline, CDR1 KGHSH and CDR2 LQKENI. Trimming cost V 6 bases and J 8 bases; bases outside gene matches: 6.

This clone occurred many times. This chain links TRBV7-2 with TRBJ2-3; weak D call: TRBD2 (6 bases). Between the trimmed V and J ends, which lost 4 bases and 3 bases, there was a span of 14 bases. This CDR3 has 15 residues. Looked up from germline, CDR1 is SGHTA and CDR2 is FQGNSA. The CDR3 bases are TGTGCCAGCAGCTACGGCTTGGGGGGAACAGATACGCAGTATTTT. Encoded protein: CASSYGLGGTDTQYF.

The chain carries TRBV9 and TRBJ2-6; TRBD2 matches 7 bases. CDR1 is SGDLS, CDR2 YYNGEE, per germline. The V and J ends lost 4 bases and 0 bases, in that order; junction bases with no gene match: 7. The CDR3 spans 17 residues. CDR3 amino acids: CASSPWGGPSGANVLTF. CDR3 DNA: TGTGCCAGCAGCCCCTGGGGGGGTCCCTCTGGGGCCAACGTCCTGACTTTC.

This chain uses TRBV6-1 with TRBJ2-7; either TRBD1 or TRBD2 may supply D (5 bases each). The germline V gene encodes CDR1 MNHNS and CDR2 SASEGT. This CDR3 comprises 15 residues. V was pared by 5 bases and J by 0 bases, with 14 bases between. The DNA for the CDR3 is TGTGCCAGCAGTCCACCCCGGGACCGCTCCTACGAGCAGTACTTC. Protein product: CASSPPRDRSYEQYF.

This clone was observed a handful of times. The CDR3 DNA is TGTGCCAGCAGTGAATCCGGACTAGTTAATGAGCAGTTCTTC. It is translated as CASSESGLVNEQFF. V usage is TRBV28 and J usage is TRBJ2-1; TRBD2 matches at 7 bases. The junction had 8 bases not matched to a gene; V was cut back by 5 bases and J by 7 bases. This CDR3 region has 14 residues. In germline, CDR1 is MDHEN, CDR2 SYDVKM.

This clone was counted at least ten times. This chain connects TRBV10-3 to TRBJ2-7; 7 bases map to TRBD1. Losses at the gene ends were 0 bases for V and 9 bases for J; bases not matched to a gene: 11. This CDR3 spans 15 amino acids. Germline V CDR1 and CDR2: ENHRY, SYGVKD. CDR3 sequence: CAISESFEDRSTQYF. The CDR3 bases are TGTGCCATCAGTGAGTCGTTTGAGGACAGGTCTACGCAGTACTTC.

The chain links TRBV6-2 or TRBV6-3 to TRBJ2-7; a weak D match, TRBD1 (5 bases). The CDR3 is 14 amino acids. The ends were cut back, 7 bases at V and 8 bases at J, with 21 bases in the middle. The germline V gene has CDR1 MNHEY and CDR2 SVGEGT. For the CDR3, the DNA is TGTGCCAGCACCAAGGACATGGTAGAGTACAAGCAGTACTTC. Its protein is CASTKDMVEYKQYF.